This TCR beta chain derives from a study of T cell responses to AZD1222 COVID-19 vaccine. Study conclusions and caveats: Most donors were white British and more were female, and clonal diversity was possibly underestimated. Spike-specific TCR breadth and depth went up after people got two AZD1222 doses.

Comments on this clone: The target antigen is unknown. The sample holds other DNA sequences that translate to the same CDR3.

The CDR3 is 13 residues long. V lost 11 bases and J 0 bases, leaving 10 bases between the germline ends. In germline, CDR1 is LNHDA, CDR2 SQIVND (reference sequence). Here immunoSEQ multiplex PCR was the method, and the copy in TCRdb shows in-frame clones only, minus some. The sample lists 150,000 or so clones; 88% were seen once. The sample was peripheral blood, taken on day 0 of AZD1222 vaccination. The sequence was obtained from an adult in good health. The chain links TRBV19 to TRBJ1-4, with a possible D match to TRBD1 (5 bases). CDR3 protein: CASSGTTNEKLFF. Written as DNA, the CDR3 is TGTGCCTCCTCAGGGACAACTAATGAAAAACTGTTTTTT.